This T cell receptor (beta chain) was sequenced during a study of cytomegalovirus exposure and HLA in healthy donors. Note on this clone: Antigen specificity is unknown.

PCR used 60 Vbeta primers and 13 Jbeta primers. As originally analysed: Later, roughly 77 million unique TCR beta chains were counted in an analysis, and roughly 11 million of them were shared. Produced via immunoSEQ multiplex PCR; TCRdb's table is partial and in-frame only. V, J and clone size were drawn from that table, and D and trimming were deduced from the DNA. Of around 95,000 clones listed, roughly four fifths were seen once; the top ten hold 3.4%. The germline V and J ends were trimmed by 1 base and 4 bases, with 22 bases remaining between them. The CDR3 consists of 18 residues. The germline V gene encodes CDR1 SGHTA and CDR2 FQGNSA. The study's findings and limits: Presence/absence analyses treated sequencing depth as roughly uniform across donors. Clonal expansion, a later analysis showed, was greater in HLA-associated TCR beta chains than in equally common others. Productive rates of about 87% or about 30% were seen for most TCR beta V segments in an earlier analysis.

The TCR originated in a man in his thirties or forties in good health and CMV-seropositive. Sequences were obtained from PBMCs. The rearrangement joins TRBV7-2 to TRBJ1-2; no definite D call. For the CDR3, the DNA is TGTGCCAGCAGCTTAGTCCAAGGAGGCCAGCGATGGAGCTATGGCTACACCTTC. Its translation: CASSLVQGGQRWSYGYTF.